This T cell receptor beta chain emerged from a study of T cells in Graves' hyperthyroidism and ophthalmopathy. Study-level background: Peripheral blood was obtained at initial diagnosis, preceding any treatment.

Study-level results: Within blood appeared most thyroid clonotypes that had expanded above 0.001.

This clonotype was counted at least ten times. No antigen is known for it. RNA transcripts served as the template for amplifying TCR beta CDR3 regions. The TCR CDR3 first-round RT-PCR relied on the HTBI primer set. One entry per CDR3 protein, called by TCRdb with MiXCR from the multiplex PCR reads. The sample contains about 740,000 distinct CDR3 sequences, 14% of which appear only once. CDR1 and CDR2 (germline): LGHDT, YNNKEL (reference sequence). Losses at the gene ends were 2 bases for V and 10 bases for J; bases not matched to a gene: 12. This CDR3 spans 16 amino acids. The chain is built from TRBV3-1 and TRBJ2-1; 9 positions match TRBD2. This TCR derives from a woman between 18 and 30 years old with Graves' hyperthyroidism. Input material: blood. The CDR3 DNA sequence: TGTGCCAGCAGCCAACTTTTAGTAGCGGGAGTTGGGGAGCAGTTCTTC. Protein: CASSQLLVAGVGEQFF.